The T cell receptor beta chain described here comes from a study of radiation and T cells in renal cell carcinoma (dated by TCRdb to the early 2020s). Study-level background: The samples were drawn from a clinical trial, where primary renal cell carcinomas were treated with 15 Gy of stereotactic body radiation therapy and then removed by nephrectomy 4 weeks afterward. TCR beta sequencing covered approximately 51 samples in total, comprising some 26 tumors and approximately 27 peripheral blood samples. Across all 53 samples, 4 million to 5 million unique CDR3 nucleotide sequences encoding about 2.4 million unique CDR3 amino acid sequences were identified.

Broader findings and caveats from the paper: Effects of radiation dose or scheduling on the TCR repertoire could not be addressed with the single-armed trial design. Dynamics of the blood repertoire were not tracked past 4 weeks after treatment. Because pretreatment tumor biopsies were not available, the study could not determine whether clonotypes were already present within the tumor at baseline. An increase in top tumor clonotypes in blood was observed from baseline to 2 weeks post-radiation, followed by contraction by 4 weeks, which was taken to suggest transient expansion of tumor-resident clones.

The sample's time point, from its label and the paper: baseline pretreatment blood. Explained via the paper, the treatment or condition label denotes: 15 Gy SBRT to primary tumor, nephrectomy 4 weeks later. To follow tumor-enriched clonotypes, serial peripheral blood was collected from radiation-treated patients at baseline and at 2 weeks and 4 weeks after SBRT. Every patient had renal cell carcinoma of clear cell pathology. The QIAamp DNA Blood Mini Kit (Qiagen) was used to prepare genomic DNA for TCR sequencing. Samples were included in the analyses only if all quality control checks were passed. Notes on this clone: Its binding antigen is unknown. Per-nucleotide qualities are absent, and no much larger clonotype sits a single base away.

The immunoSEQ kit was used, according to the manufacturer's recommendations, to generate TCR beta libraries from genomic DNA. Library preparation used a first multiplex PCR with proprietary primers, then a second PCR adding unique barcodes, with bead cleanups after each round. Each sample batch included a kit-provided positive control reaction and a negative control reaction. The final libraries underwent checking on an Agilent 4200 TapeStation D1000 ScreenTape, volumetric pooling, and quantification by qPCR. An Illumina NextSeq500 fitted with a MidOutput 150-cycle cartridge performed the sequencing, running 156 Read1 cycles and 15 Index1 cycles with the kit's custom primers. The pooled library was loaded at about 0.98 pM, with an approximately 21% PhiX control spiked in. The original pipeline was this. Vendor-processed data were analyzed in R, with a clonotype defined as all T cells sharing the same CDR3 nucleotide sequence. In the clone abundance analyses, frequencies were normalized to the 10,000 most abundant clones in each sample. Before analysis, public T cell clones were removed, and these numbered fewer than six per sample on average. Tumor-enriched clonotypes and baseline blood-enriched clonotypes were defined as those with an abundance difference of at least 32-fold between compartments. A beta-binomial differential abundance model was used to identify clonotypes that were expanded or contracted between blood time points. Tumor-blood repertoire similarity was measured with the Baroni-Urbani and Buser coefficient, and group comparisons used two-tailed Wilcoxon tests in R. TCRdb took this table from immuneACCESS and kept in-frame rearrangements with V and J called. Such tables lack part of the clones; where checked against another copy, unresolved V genes explain under half of the gap, and the rest is unexplained. The V and J calls and clone size were taken over from that table, and D and trimming were inferred from the DNA. This sample holds approximately 90,000 clones; 75% to 90% were observed only once. Together, the top ten hold approximately 8% of the sample.

The junction carries 21 bases between V and J, which are trimmed by 2 bases and 2 bases respectively. Reading the germline V gene gives CDR1 LGHNA and CDR2 YNFKEQ. The CDR3 sequence holds 19 residues, the cysteine and phenylalanine included. Of all the DNA, just the CDR3 is kept, 57 bases in frame from base 1. The receptor comes from a man aged 45 to 65 with renal cell carcinoma. This sample comprised blood, obtained from a patient whose treatment included radiotherapy and nephrectomy. The sequence joins TRBV4-2 to TRBJ2-2, with TRBD2 perhaps the D gene, on 7 matching bases. The CDR3 protein is CASSQNPPRGGINTGELFF. At the DNA level, the sequence is TGTGCCAGCAGCCAAAACCCCCCTAGGGGGGGGATTAACACCGGGGAGCTGTTTTTT.